Below are 2 T cell receptor beta chains sequenced from a single sample in a study of CD8 T cells in ankylosing spondylitis (dated by TCRdb to 2017 to 2019). Library creation used 5' RACE. Instrument used: Illumina HiSeq 2500. Using fastp trimming at Q25 and MiXCR clonotype assembly, TCRdb reanalyzed the public sequencing data and kept in-frame beta chains. When rows share a CDR3 protein, they turn into one entry using the most common DNA and genes. The sample has 100,000 to 150,000 distinct CDR3 sequences on record, about an eighth of them singletons. Around 4.1% of the sample is taken by the ten largest. Material for sequencing was blood, either unsorted or a sorted T cell fraction (not recorded which). Receptors were obtained from a female donor with ankylosing spondylitis or in good health (not recorded which).

This rearrangement joins TRBV19 to TRBJ1-1, with 8 bases that match TRBD1. V shed 5 bases, J shed 8 bases, and the junction held 10 bases outside the gene matches. Germline values: CDR1 LNHDA, CDR2 SQIVND (reference sequence). The CDR3 loop spans 14 amino acids. CDR3 bases: TGTGCCAGTAGTTCCCAGACAGGGGTTCCCGAAGCTTTCTTT. This sequence encodes CASSSQTGVPEAFF.

This clonotype was recorded at least ten times. V usage is TRBV19 and J usage is TRBJ1-5; 10 positions agree with TRBD1. The CDR3 spans 14 residues. CDR1 and CDR2 from the germline V gene are LNHDA and SQIVND (reference sequence). Losses at the gene ends were 8 bases for V and 5 bases for J; bases not matched to a gene: 6. This CDR3 reads CASVRDRGYQPQHF. The DNA of the CDR3 is TGTGCCAGTGTCCGGGACAGGGGTTATCAGCCCCAGCATTTT.